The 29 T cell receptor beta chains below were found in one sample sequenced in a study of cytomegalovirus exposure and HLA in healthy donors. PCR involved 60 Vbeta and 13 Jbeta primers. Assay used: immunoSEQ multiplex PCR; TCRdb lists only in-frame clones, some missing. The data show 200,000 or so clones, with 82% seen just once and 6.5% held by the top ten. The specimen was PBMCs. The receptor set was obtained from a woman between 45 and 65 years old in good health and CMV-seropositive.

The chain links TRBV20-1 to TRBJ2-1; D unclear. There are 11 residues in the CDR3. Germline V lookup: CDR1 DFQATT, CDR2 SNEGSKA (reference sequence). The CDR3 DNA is TGCAGGGTTCGTATCAGCAATGAGCAGTTCTTC. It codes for CRVRISNEQFF.

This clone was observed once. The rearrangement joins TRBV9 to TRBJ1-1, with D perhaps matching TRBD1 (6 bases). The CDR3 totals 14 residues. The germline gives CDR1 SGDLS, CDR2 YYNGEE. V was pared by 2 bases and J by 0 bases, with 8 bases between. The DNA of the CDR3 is TGTGCCAGCAGCGTTGACAGGTTGAACACTGAAGCTTTCTTT. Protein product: CASSVDRLNTEAFF.

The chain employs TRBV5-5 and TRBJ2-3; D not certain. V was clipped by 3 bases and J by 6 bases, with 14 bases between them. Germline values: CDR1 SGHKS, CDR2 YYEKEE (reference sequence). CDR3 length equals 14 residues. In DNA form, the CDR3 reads TGTGCCAGCAGCTCCCTGGTGGGCTGGGATACGCAGTATTTT. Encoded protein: CASSSLVGWDTQYF.

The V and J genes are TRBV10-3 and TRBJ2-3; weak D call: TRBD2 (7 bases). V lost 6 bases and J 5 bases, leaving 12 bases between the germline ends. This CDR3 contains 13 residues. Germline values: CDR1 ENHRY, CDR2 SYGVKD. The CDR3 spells CAIRGGAQDTQYF. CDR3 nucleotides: TGTGCCATCAGGGGGGGGGCACAAGATACGCAGTATTTT.

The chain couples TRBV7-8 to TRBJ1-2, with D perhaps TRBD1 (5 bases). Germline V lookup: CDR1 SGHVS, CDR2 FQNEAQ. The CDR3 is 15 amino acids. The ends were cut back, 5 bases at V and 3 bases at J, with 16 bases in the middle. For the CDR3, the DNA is TGTGCCAGCAGCCCAAACCCCTCGGGGGACTATGGCTACACCTTC. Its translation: CASSPNPSGDYGYTF.

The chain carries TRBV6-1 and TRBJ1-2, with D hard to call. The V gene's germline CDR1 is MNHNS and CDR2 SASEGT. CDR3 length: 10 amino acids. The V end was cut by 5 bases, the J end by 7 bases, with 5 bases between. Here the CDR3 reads CASSLGGYTF. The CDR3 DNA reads TGTGCCAGCAGTCTAGGTGGCTACACCTTC.

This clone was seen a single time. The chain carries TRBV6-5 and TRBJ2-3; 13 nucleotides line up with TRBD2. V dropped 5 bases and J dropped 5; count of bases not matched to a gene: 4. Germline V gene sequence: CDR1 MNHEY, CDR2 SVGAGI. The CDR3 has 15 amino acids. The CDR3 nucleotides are TGTGCCAGCAGTCGACTAGCGGGGGGTAAAGATACGCAGTATTTT. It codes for CASSRLAGGKDTQYF.

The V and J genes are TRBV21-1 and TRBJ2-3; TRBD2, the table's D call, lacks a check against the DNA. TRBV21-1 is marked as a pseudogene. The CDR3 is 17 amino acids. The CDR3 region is CASSVQGLAGSTDTQYF. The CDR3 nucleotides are TGTGCCAGCAGCGTACAGGGACTAGCGGGTTCCACAGATACGCAGTATTTT.

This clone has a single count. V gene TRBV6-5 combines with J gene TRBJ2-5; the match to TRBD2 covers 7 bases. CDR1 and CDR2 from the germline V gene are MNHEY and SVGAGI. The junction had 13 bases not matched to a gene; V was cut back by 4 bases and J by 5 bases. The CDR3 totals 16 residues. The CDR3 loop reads CASSSLRTSPGETQYF. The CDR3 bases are TGTGCCAGCAGTTCTCTTAGGACTAGTCCAGGGGAGACCCAGTACTTC.

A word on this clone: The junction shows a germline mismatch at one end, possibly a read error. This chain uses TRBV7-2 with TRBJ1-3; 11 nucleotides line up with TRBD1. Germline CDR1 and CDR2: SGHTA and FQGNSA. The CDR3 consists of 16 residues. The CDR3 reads CASSHGQGARGNAIYF. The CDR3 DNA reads TGTGCCAGCAGCCATGGACAGGGGGCGAGAGGAAACGCCATATATTTT.

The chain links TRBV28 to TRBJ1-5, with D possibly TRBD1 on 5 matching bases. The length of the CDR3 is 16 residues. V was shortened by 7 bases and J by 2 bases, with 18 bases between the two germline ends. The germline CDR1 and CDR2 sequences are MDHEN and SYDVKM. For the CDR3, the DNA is TGTGCCAGCACCCTCGGGGAGGGGAAAGGCAATCAGCCCCAGCATTTT. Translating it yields CASTLGEGKGNQPQHF.

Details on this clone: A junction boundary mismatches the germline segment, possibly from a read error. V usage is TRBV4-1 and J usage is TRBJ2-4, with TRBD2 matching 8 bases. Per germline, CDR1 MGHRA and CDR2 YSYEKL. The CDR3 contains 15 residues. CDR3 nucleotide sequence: TGCGCCAGCAGCTCGACTAGCGTAGCCAAAAACAGTCAGTACTTC. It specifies CASSSTSVAKNSQYF.

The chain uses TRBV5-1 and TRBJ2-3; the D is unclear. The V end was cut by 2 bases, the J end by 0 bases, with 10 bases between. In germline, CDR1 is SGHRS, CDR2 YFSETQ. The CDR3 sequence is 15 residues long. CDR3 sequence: CASSLNSPSTDTQYF. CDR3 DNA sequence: TGCGCCAGCAGCTTAAACTCGCCTAGCACAGATACGCAGTATTTT.

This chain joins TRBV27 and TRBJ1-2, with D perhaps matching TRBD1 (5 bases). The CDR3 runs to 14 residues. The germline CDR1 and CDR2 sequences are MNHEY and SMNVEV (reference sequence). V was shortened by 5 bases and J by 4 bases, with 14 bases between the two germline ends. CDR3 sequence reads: CASSPPGGTYGYTF. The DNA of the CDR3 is TGTGCCAGCAGTCCCCCGGGGGGGACCTATGGCTACACCTTC.

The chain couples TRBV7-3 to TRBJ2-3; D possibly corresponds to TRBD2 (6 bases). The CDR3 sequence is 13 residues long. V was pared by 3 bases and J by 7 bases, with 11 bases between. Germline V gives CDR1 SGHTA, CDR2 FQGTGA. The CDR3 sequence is CASSLEGPYTQYF. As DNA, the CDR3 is TGTGCCAGCAGCTTGGAGGGCCCGTATACGCAGTATTTT.

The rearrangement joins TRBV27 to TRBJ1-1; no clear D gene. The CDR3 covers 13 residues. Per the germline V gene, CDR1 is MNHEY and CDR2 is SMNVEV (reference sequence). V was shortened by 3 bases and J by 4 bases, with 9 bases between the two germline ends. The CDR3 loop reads CASSFRGSTEAFF. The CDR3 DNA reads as TGTGCCAGCAGTTTTAGAGGGAGCACTGAAGCTTTCTTT.

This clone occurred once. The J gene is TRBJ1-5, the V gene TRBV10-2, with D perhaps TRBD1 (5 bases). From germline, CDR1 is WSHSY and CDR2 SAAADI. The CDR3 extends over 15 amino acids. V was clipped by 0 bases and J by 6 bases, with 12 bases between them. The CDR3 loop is CASSESGGVVQPQHF. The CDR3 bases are TGCGCCAGCAGTGAGTCCGGGGGGGTCGTTCAGCCCCAGCATTTT.

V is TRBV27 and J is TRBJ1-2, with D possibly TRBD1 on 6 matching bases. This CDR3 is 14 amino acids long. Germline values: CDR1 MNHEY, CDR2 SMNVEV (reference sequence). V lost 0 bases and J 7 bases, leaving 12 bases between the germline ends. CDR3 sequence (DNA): TGTGCCAGCAGTTTATCGGGAGGGGGGGGTGGCTACACCTTC. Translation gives CASSLSGGGGGYTF.

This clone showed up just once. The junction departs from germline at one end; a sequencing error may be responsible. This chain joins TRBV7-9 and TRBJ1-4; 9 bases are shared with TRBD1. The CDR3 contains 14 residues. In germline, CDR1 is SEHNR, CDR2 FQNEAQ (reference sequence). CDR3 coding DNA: TGTTCCAGCAGCTTCGGACAGGGGAATGAAAAACTGTTTTTT. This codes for CSSSFGQGNEKLFF.

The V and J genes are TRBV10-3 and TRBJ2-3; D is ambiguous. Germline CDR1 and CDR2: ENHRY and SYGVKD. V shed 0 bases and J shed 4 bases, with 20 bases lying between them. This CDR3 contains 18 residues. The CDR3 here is CAISESLPLAARPDTQYF. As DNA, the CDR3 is TGTGCCATCAGTGAGTCACTACCCTTAGCAGCCCGCCCAGATACGCAGTATTTT.

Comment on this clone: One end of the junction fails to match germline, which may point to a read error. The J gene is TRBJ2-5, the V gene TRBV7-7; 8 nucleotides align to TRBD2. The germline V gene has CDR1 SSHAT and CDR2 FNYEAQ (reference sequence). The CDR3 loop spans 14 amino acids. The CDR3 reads CASSAGGAIETQYF. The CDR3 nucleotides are TGTGCTAGCAGCGCCGGGGGGGCAATCGAGACCCAGTACTTC.

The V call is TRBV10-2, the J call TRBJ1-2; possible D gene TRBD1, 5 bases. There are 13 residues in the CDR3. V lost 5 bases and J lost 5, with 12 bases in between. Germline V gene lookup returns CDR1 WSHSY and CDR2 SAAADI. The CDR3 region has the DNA TGCGCCAGCAGTTTACAGGCGGAGTATGGCTACACCTTC. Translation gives CASSLQAEYGYTF.

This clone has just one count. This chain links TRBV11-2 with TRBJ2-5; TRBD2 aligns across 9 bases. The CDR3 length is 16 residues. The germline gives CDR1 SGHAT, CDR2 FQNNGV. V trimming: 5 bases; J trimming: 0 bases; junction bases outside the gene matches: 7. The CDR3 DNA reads TGTGCCAGCAGCCCGAGACTAGCGGAGAACCAAGAGACCCAGTACTTC. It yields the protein CASSPRLAENQETQYF.

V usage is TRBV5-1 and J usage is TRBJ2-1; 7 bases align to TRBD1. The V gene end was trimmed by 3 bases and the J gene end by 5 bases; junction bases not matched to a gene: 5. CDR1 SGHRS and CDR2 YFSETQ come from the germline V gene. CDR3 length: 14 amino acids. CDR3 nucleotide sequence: TGCGCCAGCAGCTGGCAGACAGGGCACAATGAGCAGTTCTTC. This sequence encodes CASSWQTGHNEQFF.

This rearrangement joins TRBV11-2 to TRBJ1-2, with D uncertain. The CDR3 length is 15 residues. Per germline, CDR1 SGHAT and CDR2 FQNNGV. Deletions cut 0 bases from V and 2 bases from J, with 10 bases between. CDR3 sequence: CASSLDPDKNYGYTF. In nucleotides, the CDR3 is TGTGCCAGCAGCTTAGATCCAGACAAAAACTATGGCTACACCTTC. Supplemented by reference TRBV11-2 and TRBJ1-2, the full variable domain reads EAGVAQSPRYKIIEKRQSVAFWCNPISGHATLYWYQQILGQGPKLLIQFQNNGVVDDSQLPKDRFSAERLKGVDSTLKIQPAKLEDSAVYLCASSLDPDKNYGYTFGSGTRLTVV.

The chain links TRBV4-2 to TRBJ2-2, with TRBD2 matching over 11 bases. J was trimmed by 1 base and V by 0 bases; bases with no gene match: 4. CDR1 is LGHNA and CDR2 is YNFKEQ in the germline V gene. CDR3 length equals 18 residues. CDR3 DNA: TGTGCCAGCAGCCAAGATATGACTAGCGGGAAGAACACCGGGGAGCTGTTTTTT. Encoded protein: CASSQDMTSGKNTGELFF.

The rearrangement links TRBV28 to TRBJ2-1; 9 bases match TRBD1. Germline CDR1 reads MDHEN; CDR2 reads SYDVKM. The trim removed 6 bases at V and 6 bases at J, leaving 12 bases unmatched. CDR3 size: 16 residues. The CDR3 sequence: CASSLLVDRGSNEQFF. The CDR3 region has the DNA TGTGCCAGCAGCCTCCTTGTGGACAGGGGAAGCAATGAGCAGTTCTTC.

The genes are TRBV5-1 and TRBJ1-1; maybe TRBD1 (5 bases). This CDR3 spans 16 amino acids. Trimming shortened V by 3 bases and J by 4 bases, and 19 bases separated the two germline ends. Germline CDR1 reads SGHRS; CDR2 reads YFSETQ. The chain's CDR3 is CASSSKVQGTGTEAFF. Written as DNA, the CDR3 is TGCGCCAGCAGCTCTAAGGTCCAGGGCACGGGCACTGAAGCTTTCTTT.

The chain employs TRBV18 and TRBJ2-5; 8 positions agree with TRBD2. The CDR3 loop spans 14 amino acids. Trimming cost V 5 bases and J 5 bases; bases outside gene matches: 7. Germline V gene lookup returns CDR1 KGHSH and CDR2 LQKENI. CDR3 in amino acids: CASSTNRGGETQYF. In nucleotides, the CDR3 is TGTGCCAGCTCAACTAATCGGGGGGGCGAGACCCAGTACTTC.